Listed below are T cell receptor beta chains from one sample, sequenced in a study of T cell repertoires in cytomegalovirus infection. In TCRdb, the reads were re-called with MiXCR into one record per CDR3 protein. The repertoire consists of 480,000 or so distinct CDR3 sequences, with over 9% occurring once and the leading ten covering about a tenth. The sample consisted of PBMCs. All receptors derive from a human donor in good health (CMV status not recorded). Some clones in this sample may be carry-over from other donors' samples. CDR3s include the opening cysteine and the closing phenylalanine or tryptophan. Fields, in order: D gene, V gene, J gene, clone size, CDR3 protein, CDR3 DNA. The D gene is left open where the match is weak. The size of a clone is reported for some rows only, either as once, few or many, or as a class for expanded clones.

TRBD1,TRBV25-1,TRBJ1-1,few,CASSESGLRTGGLEAFF,TGTGCCAGCAGTGAATCAGGTTTACGGACAGGGGGACTTGAAGCTTTCTTT
-,TRBV7-2,TRBJ2-1,many,CASSLKNNEQFF,TGTGCCAGCAGCTTAAAAAACAATGAGCAGTTCTTC
TRBD1,TRBV7-9,TRBJ2-2,few,CASSGGGDRPANTGELFF,TGTGCCAGCAGTGGGGGCGGGGACAGGCCCGCGAACACCGGGGAGCTGTTTTTT
TRBD1,TRBV20-1,TRBJ1-2,-,CSATAPGQGYYGYTF,TGCAGTGCTACGGCCCCTGGACAGGGATACTATGGCTACACCTTC
-,TRBV7-9,TRBJ2-7,many,CASSFTSTSYEQYF,TGTGCCAGCAGTTTTACTAGTACCTCCTACGAGCAGTACTTC
-,TRBV23-1,TRBJ2-4,once,CASTLAKNIQYF,TGCGCCAGCACCCTAGCCAAAAACATTCAGTACTTC
-,TRBV29-1,TRBJ2-1,few,CSVVFPSKEQFF,TGCAGCGTTGTATTTCCAAGCAAGGAGCAGTTCTTC
TRBD1,TRBV2,TRBJ2-3,many,CASSGSQPGQGTDTQYF,TGTGCCAGCAGTGGGTCCCAACCGGGACAGGGCACAGATACGCAGTATTTT
-,TRBV7-3,TRBJ1-1,few,CASSLSGGSTEAFF,TGTGCCAGCAGCCTCTCTGGTGGGAGCACTGAAGCTTTCTTT
TRBD1,TRBV4-2,TRBJ2-7,many,CASSQQGQGLSYEQYF,TGTGCCAGCAGCCAACAGGGACAGGGCCTCTCCTACGAGCAGTACTTC
TRBD1,TRBV20-1,TRBJ2-3,few,CSAYDRGGGTDTQYF,TGCAGTGCTTACGACAGGGGTGGTGGCACAGATACGCAGTATTTT
TRBD2,TRBV20-1,TRBJ2-7,few,CSARSSGTSGRSSYEQYF,TGCAGTGCTAGGAGCTCCGGGACTAGCGGCAGGAGCTCCTACGAGCAGTACTTC
-,TRBV12-3/TRBV12-4,TRBJ1-2,many,CASSLDLGKGSYGYTF,TGTGCCAGCAGTTTAGACCTGGGGAAGGGAAGCTATGGCTACACCTTC
TRBD1,TRBV5-1,TRBJ1-5,-,CASSLGQGGRNQPQHF,TGCGCCAGCAGCCTTGGACAGGGGGGCCGTAATCAGCCCCAGCATTTT
-,TRBV27,TRBJ1-6,-,CASSSGTLNSPLHF,TGTGCCAGCAGTTCCGGGACTCTAAATTCACCCCTCCACTTT
TRBD1,TRBV7-2,TRBJ2-2,many,CASSTRTGTGELFF,TGTGCCAGCAGCACCCGGACAGGGACCGGGGAGCTGTTTTTT
-,TRBV19,TRBJ1-2,many,CASSDQTLPYGYTF,TGTGCCAGTAGTGACCAAACCCTCCCCTATGGCTACACCTTC
TRBD2,TRBV9,TRBJ2-1,once,CASSFKRTSGYDNEQFF,TGTGCCAGCAGCTTCAAACGGACTAGCGGGTACGACAATGAGCAGTTCTTC
TRBD1,TRBV15,TRBJ1-5,many,CATSRDDGGDRVNQPQHF,TGTGCCACCAGCAGAGATGATGGCGGTGACAGGGTCAATCAGCCCCAGCATTTT
-,TRBV7-9,TRBJ1-6,few,CASSPIQGNSPLHF,TGTGCCAGCAGCCCGATCCAGGGTAATTCACCCCTCCACTTT
-,TRBV5-1,TRBJ2-6,few,CASSYLAGSGANVLTF,TGCGCCAGCAGCTACTTGGCTGGCTCCGGGGCCAACGTCCTGACTTTC
-,TRBV19,TRBJ1-2,many,CASTLREHYGYTF,TGTGCCAGTACCCTGAGGGAGCACTATGGCTACACCTTC
-,TRBV12-3/TRBV12-4,TRBJ2-1,few,CASSLRFIEQFF,TGTGCCAGCAGTTTGAGGTTTATTGAGCAGTTCTTC
-,TRBV4-1,TRBJ1-1,many,CASSQLWGAQGTEAFF,TGCGCCAGCAGCCAACTCTGGGGGGCCCAAGGGACTGAAGCTTTCTTT
TRBD1,TRBV19,TRBJ1-6,-,CAGGRDRGSNSPLHF,TGTGCCGGGGGCCGGGACAGGGGGTCTAATTCACCCCTCCACTTT
-,TRBV29-1,TRBJ1-5,-,CSVGWGGNQPQHF,TGCAGCGTTGGATGGGGTGGCAATCAGCCCCAGCATTTT
TRBD1,TRBV28,TRBJ2-7,-,CASSSMDRSYEQYF,TGTGCCAGCAGTTCTATGGACAGGTCCTACGAGCAGTACTTC
-,TRBV5-5,TRBJ2-1,many,CASSFLPPGAYNEQFF,TGTGCCAGCAGCTTTCTCCCACCCGGCGCCTACAATGAGCAGTTCTTC
-,TRBV7-3,TRBJ2-3,-,CANSEERGLQYF,TGCGCCAACAGCGAAGAGAGGGGTCTCCAGTATTTT
-,TRBV24-1,TRBJ2-3,-,CATSAFVGAGFTDTQYF,TGTGCCACCAGTGCCTTTGTGGGTGCAGGGTTCACAGATACGCAGTATTTT
-,TRBV5-4,TRBJ1-1,few,CASSFSSSNTEAFF,TGTGCCAGCAGTTTTTCCAGTTCGAACACTGAAGCTTTCTTT
TRBD1,TRBV6-5,TRBJ1-1,-,CASSYFQGASEAFF,TGTGCCAGCAGTTACTTTCAGGGGGCGTCGGAAGCTTTCTTT
-,TRBV9,TRBJ1-2,few,CASSVDMQLNYGYTF,TGTGCCAGCAGCGTCGACATGCAACTTAACTATGGCTACACCTTC
-,TRBV9,TRBJ1-2,-,CASSRSDRTNYGYTF,TGTGCCAGCAGCCGATCGGACAGAACTAACTATGGCTACACCTTC
TRBD1,TRBV15,TRBJ1-1,-,CATSKGTGGVTEAFF,TGTGCCACCAGCAAAGGTACAGGGGGCGTCACTGAAGCTTTCTTT
-,TRBV12-3/TRBV12-4,TRBJ1-1,-,CASSTYIGTEAFF,TGTGCCAGCAGTACCTACATTGGCACTGAAGCTTTCTTT